This entry lists 7 T cell receptor beta chains sequenced from one sample in a study of T cell repertoires in aging, cancer and after chemotherapy. The template was genomic DNA from peripheral blood, not RNA. TRB rearrangements spanning V, D and J were amplified using mixed TRB-A/B primers. TCRdb re-analysed the multiplex PCR reads in MiXCR, keeping a single row per CDR3 protein. The table lists fewer than 10,000 distinct CDR3 sequences, over 40% of them singletons, with 10% to 15% in the top ten. What was sequenced was blood. The receptors originated from a human donor with a solid tumor.

This clonotype was seen more than once but under ten times. The CDR3 bases are TGTGCCAGTAGACAGGGGGTCTACAATGAGCAGTTCTTC. It is translated as CASRQGVYNEQFF. The rearrangement joins TRBV19 to TRBJ2-1; 8 nucleotides align to TRBD1. The CDR3 has 13 residues. V lost 6 bases to trimming and J lost 3 bases; unmatched junction nucleotides: 1. Germline CDR1 is LNHDA and CDR2 is SQIVND (reference sequence).

This chain connects TRBV18 to TRBJ1-1; D call uncertain. Germline V gives CDR1 KGHSH, CDR2 LQKENI. The CDR3 sequence is 15 residues long. Trimming removed 1 base from V and 2 bases from J, with 11 bases in between. The CDR3, as DNA: TGTGCCAGCTCACCACGACAAGGAGCCAACACTGAAGCTTTCTTT. Translation: CASSPRQGANTEAFF.

The chain employs TRBV12-3 or TRBV12-4 and TRBJ2-7, with 7 bases identical to TRBD2. V lost 3 bases to trimming and J lost 4 bases; unmatched junction nucleotides: 12. The CDR3 covers 16 residues. The CDR3 loop reads CASSFGGRDPIYEQYF. CDR3 coding DNA: TGTGCCAGCAGTTTTGGGGGGAGGGACCCGATTTACGAGCAGTACTTC.

The J gene is TRBJ1-1, the V gene TRBV7-6, with a weak D call TRBD1 (5 bases). V lost 1 base, J lost 3 bases, and 6 bases lay in between. The length of the CDR3 is 13 residues. Germline V gives CDR1 SGHVS, CDR2 FNYEAQ. The CDR3 sequence: CASSLGDHTEAFF. CDR3 nucleotide sequence: TGTGCCAGCAGCTTAGGGGACCACACTGAAGCTTTCTTT.

The CDR3 loop is CASSYNQGAGEQYF. The DNA of the CDR3 is TGTGCCAGCAGTTACAACCAGGGGGCTGGCGAGCAGTACTTC. This chain links TRBV6-5 with TRBJ2-7; TRBD1 matches at 8 bases. The CDR3 sequence is 14 residues long. Per germline, CDR1 MNHEY and CDR2 SVGAGI. The V gene end was trimmed by 2 bases and the J gene end by 6 bases; junction bases not matched to a gene: 6.

The chain couples TRBV12-3 or TRBV12-4 to TRBJ1-2; D unclear. Trimming left V 6 bases short and J 11 bases short, with 16 bases between. This CDR3 is 12 amino acids long. The CDR3 is CASSPEGLAYTF. CDR3 in DNA: TGTGCCAGCAGCCCTGAGGGCCTTGCGTACACCTTC.

The chain carries TRBV20-1 and TRBJ1-4; D is possibly TRBD1 (5 bases). Looked up from germline, CDR1 is DFQATT and CDR2 is SNEGSKA (reference sequence). This CDR3 has 13 residues. V shed 3 bases and J shed 8 bases, with 13 bases lying between them. CDR3 sequence reads: CSARDISREKLFF. As DNA, the CDR3 is TGCAGTGCTAGGGACATCTCCCGAGAAAAACTGTTTTTT.